This TCR beta chain is from a study of Graves' ophthalmopathy and Graves' hyperthyroidism (dated by TCRdb to 2017 to 2018). With respect to the entire study: Peripheral blood samples were taken at the time of initial diagnosis, before any treatment was given. The study used signatures of the TCR beta repertoire to tell Graves' ophthalmopathy apart from Graves' hyperthyroidism and to predict which patients would progress to ophthalmopathy. In total, approximately 130 blood samples were TCR-sequenced: 40 to 45 ophthalmopathy, under 80 hyperthyroidism and some 17 hyperthyroidism-to-ophthalmopathy patients. To explore V-J signatures distinguishing ophthalmopathy from hyperthyroidism, a discovery set of approximately 100 patients (43 ophthalmopathy, roughly 60 stable hyperthyroidism) was enrolled. An independent validation cohort comprised some 19 hyperthyroidism patients and over 15 patients who later progressed from hyperthyroidism to ophthalmopathy. T-cell repertoires of thyroid tissue and blood were compared in six or seven hyperthyroidism patients. Following sample collection, hyperthyroidism patients were given methimazole at a starting dose of 30 mg daily, and ophthalmopathy patients were given high-dose intravenous methylprednisolone. Overall study results and their limits: Most expanded thyroid clonotypes with a frequency above 0.001 also appeared in blood, which suggests that blood repertoires may reflect the immune response in the thyroid. Sample size was not predetermined statistically, and investigators were not blinded to group allocation. In validation, the model predicted ophthalmopathy progression with roughly 68% sensitivity and roughly 78% specificity; roughly 12 predicted patients were CT-confirmed with GO in a median of around 6 months. In cross-validation, the 13-signature model distinguished ophthalmopathy from stable hyperthyroidism with approximately 88% sensitivity and 81.08% specificity, and in the test set the corresponding values were approximately 80% and 75%.

This clonotype was recorded at least ten times. Its binding antigen is unknown. Nothing much larger sits one base from this clone, and base qualities are not available. Hyperthyroidism was defined as stable when no progression to ophthalmopathy occurred within 18 months of follow-up. Patients with hyperthyroidism were aged 18 to 65 years, had been newly diagnosed, and had a disease duration of less than 2 months. Patients with other autoimmune diseases, uncontrolled infections, pregnancy or lactation were excluded. Clinical symptoms, serum thyroxine, TRAb, thyroid ultrasound and orbital computed tomography were used for diagnosis. Using Ficoll-Paque density gradient centrifugation, PBMCs were isolated from 9.5 to 10 ml of fresh peripheral blood. Total RNA was extracted using Trizol reagent, and RNA quality was checked on an Agilent 2100 Bioanalyzer. TCR beta CDR3 regions were amplified from RNA transcripts for repertoire sequencing. The first round was an RT-PCR using HTBI primers with the Qiagen OneStep RT-PCR kit, and this first round was followed by a second-round multiplex PCR, then size selection and purification. The libraries underwent paired-end sequencing with 100 bp reads on an Illumina HiSeq2000. In the authors' own workflow: SOAPnuke was used to process the reads, throwing out any read that had adapters, had uncalled bases, had a mean Phred below 15, or lacked an exact constant-primer or identifier match. COPE v1.2.5 was used to merge the high-quality paired reads. Each unique nucleotide sequence was defined as a clonotype, and clonotypes were aligned to IMGT TRB V, D and J references with MiTCR v1.1. Only V-J combinations with frequency above 0.0001 were analysed, covering over 98% of repertoires. For each V-J combination, a TCR clonal expansion and chaos score was defined as the ratio of F50 clonal expansion to chaos observed in the TCRdist matrix. Welch's t-statistics and random forest were used to narrow the features down to 13 V-J combinations, which were then fed into a naive Bayes classifier. The Morisita-Horn index was used to measure how similar the thyroid and blood repertoires were. The raw public reads went through TCRdb reprocessing: fastp at Q25, MiXCR clone calling, in-frame beta chains kept. Duplicate CDR3 protein sequences are folded into a single record with the most common DNA and genes. The V and J calls were determined by TCRdb, not by the authors. The sample includes a few hundred thousand distinct CDR3 sequences, with about 17% observed a single time. 2.4% of the sample is held by the ten biggest clonotypes.

The sequence derives from an adult woman with stable Graves' hyperthyroidism. Input material: peripheral blood.

The nucleotide sequence is TGTGCCTGGGGGAGACAGGGGGCTCCCTATGGCTACACCTTC. Its protein reads: CAWGRQGAPYGYTF. Recombination linked TRBV30 to TRBJ1-2; 10 central nucleotides agree with TRBD1. Reading the germline V gene (reference sequence) gives CDR1 GTSNPN and CDR2 SVGIG. Germline trimming: 5 bases from V, 4 bases from J; junction bases outside gene matches: 7. The CDR3 numbers 14 residues from cysteine through phenylalanine. The CDR3 DNA has 42 bases and is translated from base 1.